These T cell receptor beta chains were read from a single sample in a study of blood T cell repertoires in COVID-19. Assay used: immunoSEQ multiplex PCR; TCRdb lists only in-frame clones, some missing. The sample has roughly 80,000 clones, approximately 88% seen once; the top ten hold approximately 6.7%. Material: peripheral blood. The receptors derive from a woman older than 75 with acute or convalescent COVID-19. CDR3s include the opening cysteine and the closing phenylalanine or tryptophan. The D gene is left open where the match is weak. Where a row states a size, it is once, few, many or the class of an expanded clone; other rows omit it.

>.|TRBV7-8|.|TRBJ2-5
TGTGCCAGCAGCTTAGGTGGGAGGCAACAAGAGACCCAGTACTTC
CASSLGGRQQETQYF
>once|TRBV3-1/TRBV3-2|TRBD2|TRBJ2-7
TGTGCCAGCAGCCAAGCAGCTAGCGGGTATCACGAGCAGTACTTC
CASSQAASGYHEQYF
>once|TRBV3-1/TRBV3-2|TRBD2|TRBJ2-2
TGTGCCAGCAGCCCCCCGGGACTAGCGGGACCCACGAACACCGGGGAGCTGTTTTTT
CASSPPGLAGPTNTGELFF
>.|TRBV5-1|.|TRBJ2-3
TGCGCCAGCAGCGCGGGACAGACCTTCACAGATACGCAGTATTTT
CASSAGQTFTDTQYF
>.|TRBV7-8|TRBD1|TRBJ1-2
TGTGCCAGCAGCCCTAGACAGGGCGATGGCTACACCTTC
CASSPRQGDGYTF
>.|TRBV7-2|TRBD1|TRBJ2-5
TGTGCCAGCAGCCCATGGGACAGGGAGCAAGAGACCCAGTACTTC
CASSPWDREQETQYF
>.|TRBV19|TRBD1|TRBJ2-4
TGTGCCAGTAGTGTTACAGGGGCCAACCTGGCCGGAAACATTCAGTACTTC
CASSVTGANLAGNIQYF
>.|TRBV3-1/TRBV3-2|TRBD2|TRBJ2-7
TGTGCCAGCAGCCCCCCAGGGTTTGCGGGAGGGCCGGGTGAGCAGTACTTC
CASSPPGFAGGPGEQYF
>.|TRBV6-1|.|TRBJ2-1
TGTGCCAGCAGTGACCTTGAATCTATGTTCGATGAGCAGTTCTTC
CASSDLESMFDEQFF
>.|TRBV7-3|.|TRBJ1-1
TGTGCCAGCAGCTTAACATCGAGGACTGAAGCTTTCTTT
CASSLTSRTEAFF
>.|TRBV6-4|.|TRBJ2-3
TGTGCCAGCAGTGAGTTCGGGACAGATACGCAGTATTTT
CASSEFGTDTQYF
>many|TRBV19|.|TRBJ2-5
TGTGCCAGCTCAATCAGAGGGCAGGAGACCCAGTACTTC
CASSIRGQETQYF
>.|TRBV3-1/TRBV3-2|.|TRBJ1-1
TGTGCCAGCAGCCTCCGGGGGAGGGCGAACACTGAAGCTTTCTTT
CASSLRGRANTEAFF
>.|TRBV7-2|.|TRBJ1-1
TGTGCCAGTAGCTTAAAGGGGAGGGGGAACACTGAAGCTTTCTTT
CASSLKGRGNTEAFF
>.|TRBV7-7|TRBD2|TRBJ2-5
TGTGCTAGCTCATCCCTAGCGGGGGGGAGAGAGACCCAGTACTTC
CASSSLAGGRETQYF
>.|TRBV18|.|TRBJ1-1
TGTGCCAGCTCACCACAAGCGGGGGAGGTCGAAGCTTTCTTT
CASSPQAGEVEAFF
>.|TRBV12-3/TRBV12-4|TRBD1|TRBJ1-1
TGTGCCAGCAGTTCGACAGGGACCACTGAAGCTTTCTTT
CASSSTGTTEAFF
>.|TRBV5-6|TRBD1|TRBJ1-4
TGTGCCAGCAGCCGCCGACAGGGAACTAATGAAAAACTGTTTTTT
CASSRRQGTNEKLFF
>once|TRBV27|.|TRBJ1-5
TGTGCCAGCAGTTTTCGGGGGGTCCTAGATCAGCCCCAGCATTTT
CASSFRGVLDQPQHF